Listed here are 8 T cell receptor beta chains from one sample, sequenced in a study of cytomegalovirus exposure and HLA in healthy donors. The PCR used 60 Vbeta and 13 Jbeta primers. This table comes from immunoSEQ multiplex PCR, and its TCRdb copy is limited to in-frame clones, with some not included. The sample lists 270,000 or so clones, 85% to 95% seen once, with about 1.7% in the top ten. Sequencing input: PBMCs. The origin of the receptors is a girl aged 2-10 years in good health and CMV-seronegative.

The chain has TRBV11-2 and TRBJ1-4, with D possibly matching TRBD1 (5 bases). Trimming shortened V by 1 base and J by 11 bases, and 11 bases separated the two germline ends. The CDR3 sequence is 13 residues long. The germline CDR1 and CDR2 sequences are SGHAT and FQNNGV. The CDR3 bases are TGTGCCAGCAGCTTAGGCCTAAGGGGTAAACTGTTTTTT. Its protein is CASSLGLRGKLFF.

The rearrangement links TRBV6-1 to TRBJ1-2; D gene unclear. Deletions cut 2 bases from V and 3 bases from J, with 13 bases between. Germline CDR1 reads MNHNS; CDR2 reads SASEGT. This CDR3 is 15 amino acids long. The CDR3 coding sequence is TGTGCCAGCAGTGAAAAACGACTGGTGGACTATGGCTACACCTTC. Protein sequence: CASSEKRLVDYGYTF.

The rearrangement joins TRBV7-8 to TRBJ2-1; 7 bases are shared with TRBD1. V lost 1 base, J lost 6 bases, and 3 bases stayed unmatched. Germline CDR1 and CDR2: SGHVS and FQNEAQ. The CDR3 contains 14 residues. The CDR3 spells CASSLGGQFNEQFF. The CDR3 DNA reads TGTGCCAGCAGCTTAGGGGGACAGTTCAATGAGCAGTTCTTC. Drawing the rest from reference TRBV7-8 and TRBJ2-1, the complete variable domain is GAGVSQSPRYKVAKRGQDVALRCDPISGHVSLFWYQQALGQGPEFLTYFQNEAQLDKSGLPSDRFFAERPEGSVSTLKIQRTQQEDSAVYLCASSLGGQFNEQFFGPGTRLTVL.

V is TRBV13 and J is TRBJ1-3, with D possibly matching TRBD1 (5 bases). Trimming pared 1 base from V and 4 bases from J, leaving 11 bases between. Germline V gene sequence: CDR1 PRHDT, CDR2 FYEKMQ (reference sequence). This CDR3 region has 15 residues. The CDR3 nucleotides are TGTGCCAGCAGCTTAGAACCCCGGACAGGAAACACCATATATTTT. Translated: CASSLEPRTGNTIYF.

This chain links TRBV5-1 with TRBJ1-1, with 11 bases aligning to TRBD1. The CDR3 covers 14 residues. After removal of 0 bases from V and 10 bases from J, the junction contained 5 bases not matched to a gene. The germline gives CDR1 SGHRS, CDR2 YFSETQ. The CDR3 protein is CASSLGGTGGRAFF. CDR3 coding DNA: TGCGCCAGCAGCTTGGGGGGGACAGGGGGTCGAGCTTTCTTT.

The V and J genes are TRBV6-1 and TRBJ2-5; 9 bases match TRBD2. TRBJ2-7 explains the end of the DNA better; the J call may be wrong. The germline V gene encodes CDR1 MNHNS and CDR2 SASEGT. The CDR3 runs 15 residues. Here the CDR3 reads CASSERTSVLLEQYF. CDR3 coding DNA: TGTGCCAGCAGTGAAAGGACTAGCGTCCTCCTCGAGCAGTACTTC.

The V gene is TRBV6-1, the J gene TRBJ1-4; 9 bases are a match to TRBD1. The germline V gene has CDR1 MNHNS and CDR2 SASEGT. The CDR3 totals 14 residues. V lost 3 bases, J lost 8 bases, and 4 bases stayed unmatched. The CDR3 coding sequence is TGTGCCAGCAGTGAGACAGGGGGGGGCGAAAAACTGTTTTTT. Protein: CASSETGGGEKLFF.

The gene calls are TRBV10-3 and TRBJ1-2; 11 bases agree with TRBD1. The CDR3 runs to 12 residues. Per germline, CDR1 ENHRY and CDR2 SYGVKD. V lost 7 bases, J lost 7 bases, and 2 bases stayed unmatched. CDR3 DNA sequence: TGTGCCATCATCGGGACAGGGGGTGGCTACACCTTC. Protein: CAIIGTGGGYTF.